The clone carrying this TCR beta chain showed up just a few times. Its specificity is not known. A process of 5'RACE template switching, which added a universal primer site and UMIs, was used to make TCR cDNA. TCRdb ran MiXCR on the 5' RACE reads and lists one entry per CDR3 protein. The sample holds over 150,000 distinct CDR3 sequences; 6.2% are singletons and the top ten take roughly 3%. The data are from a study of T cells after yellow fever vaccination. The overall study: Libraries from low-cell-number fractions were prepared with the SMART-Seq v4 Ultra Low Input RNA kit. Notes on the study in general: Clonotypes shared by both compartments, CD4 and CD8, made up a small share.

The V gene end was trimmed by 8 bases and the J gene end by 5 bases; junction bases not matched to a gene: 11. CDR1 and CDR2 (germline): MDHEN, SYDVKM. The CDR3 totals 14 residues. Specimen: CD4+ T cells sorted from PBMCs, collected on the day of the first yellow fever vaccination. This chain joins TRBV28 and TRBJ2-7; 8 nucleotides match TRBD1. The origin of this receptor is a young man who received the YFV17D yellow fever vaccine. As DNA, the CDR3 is TGTGCCAGCTCTGGCTCGGACAGGGCCCACGAGCAGTACTTC. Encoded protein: CASSGSDRAHEQYF.